Included here is one TCR beta chain sequence, with context. Original processing notes: Reference gene primer amplification in the assay estimated nucleated cell counts. TCRdb's table, derived via immunoSEQ multiplex PCR, lists solely in-frame clones and lacks some. The V and J calls and the clone size are those of that table, but D and trimming were determined from the DNA. The sample gives around 200,000 clones, about 85% of which show up once; 7.5% to 10% is in the top ten. These data belong to a study of blood T cell repertoires in COVID-19. Study background: The samples span acute and convalescent COVID-19 from the United States, Italy and Spain. Sources were T cells, B-cell-depleted T cells, or PBMCs; the material itself was cDNA or gDNA.

Germline loops: CDR1 SGHDT, CDR2 YYEEEE. The ends lost 2 bases at V and 3 bases at J; junction bases unmatched: 7. The CDR3 is 15 residues long. J is TRBJ2-5 and V is TRBV5-6; 7 bases are a match to TRBD2. Sequenced: peripheral blood. This TCR was sampled from a woman of 80 years or more with acute or convalescent COVID-19. CDR3 amino acids: CASSLPGAGEETQYF. The CDR3 nucleotides are TGTGCCAGCAGCTTACCTGGGGCGGGGGAAGAGACCCAGTACTTC.